Listed below are T cell receptor beta chains from one sample, sequenced in a study of blood T cell repertoires in COVID-19. Here immunoSEQ multiplex PCR was the method, and the copy in TCRdb shows in-frame clones only, minus some. The sample has 130,000 to 150,000 clones, roughly 90% seen once. Sample: peripheral blood. The receptor source for this set is a man over 45 with active or convalescent COVID-19. CDR3s include the opening cysteine and the closing phenylalanine or tryptophan. Each record gives: CDR3 DNA, CDR3 protein, J gene, clone size, V gene, D gene. D genes are given only for firm matches. Only some rows state a clone size, as once, few, many or a class for expanded clones.

cdr3_nt: TGTGCCAGTAGTATAGAAGCGGGAGGTCCCTACGAGCAGTACTTC
cdr3_aa: CASSIEAGGPYEQYF
j_call: TRBJ2-7
clone_size: NA
v_call: TRBV19
d_call: TRBD2

cdr3_nt: TGCGCCAGCAGCTTAGTCAGGGGGAACACTGAAGCTTTCTTT
cdr3_aa: CASSLVRGNTEAFF
j_call: TRBJ1-1
clone_size: NA
v_call: TRBV5-1
d_call: NA

cdr3_nt: TGCAGCGTTGGTAGCGGGAGTGGAAAGTCCGGGGAGCTGTTTTTT
cdr3_aa: CSVGSGSGKSGELFF
j_call: TRBJ2-2
clone_size: NA
v_call: TRBV29-1
d_call: TRBD2

cdr3_nt: TGTGCCAGCAGTTCTCCGAGACAGGGAAACAATGAGCAGTTCTTC
cdr3_aa: CASSSPRQGNNEQFF
j_call: TRBJ2-1
clone_size: NA
v_call: TRBV6-5
d_call: TRBD1

cdr3_nt: TGTGCCAGCAGTATCGGACAGGCCCCAGGGGATGAAAAACTGTTTTTT
cdr3_aa: CASSIGQAPGDEKLFF
j_call: TRBJ1-4
clone_size: NA
v_call: TRBV28
d_call: TRBD1

cdr3_nt: TGTGCCAGCAGTTTAGGGGGGGCCAGCTCCTACGAGCAGTACTTC
cdr3_aa: CASSLGGASSYEQYF
j_call: TRBJ2-7
clone_size: NA
v_call: TRBV28
d_call: NA

cdr3_nt: TGTGCCAGCAGCGTAGCTCGCGGGAGCCGCACAGATACGCAGTATTTT
cdr3_aa: CASSVARGSRTDTQYF
j_call: TRBJ2-3
clone_size: NA
v_call: TRBV9
d_call: TRBD2

cdr3_nt: TGTGCCAGCAGCCACCCCCTTGAGGGGAGGGAGACCCAGTACTTC
cdr3_aa: CASSHPLEGRETQYF
j_call: TRBJ2-5
clone_size: NA
v_call: TRBV5-4
d_call: NA

cdr3_nt: TGTGCCAGCAGCACTGGTCGGGGGACTAACTATGGCTACACCTTC
cdr3_aa: CASSTGRGTNYGYTF
j_call: TRBJ1-2
clone_size: NA
v_call: TRBV5-5
d_call: NA

cdr3_nt: TGTGCCAGCAGCTCCCGGGCTAGCGGGAGTGCCGGGGAGCTGTTTTTT
cdr3_aa: CASSSRASGSAGELFF
j_call: TRBJ2-2
clone_size: NA
v_call: TRBV7-2
d_call: TRBD2

cdr3_nt: TGTGCCAGCAGCCTACATGGGCTCACTGAAGCTTTCTTT
cdr3_aa: CASSLHGLTEAFF
j_call: TRBJ1-1
clone_size: NA
v_call: TRBV12-3/TRBV12-4
d_call: NA

cdr3_nt: TGTGCCATCAGATTAGACAGTAATCAGCCCCAGCATTTT
cdr3_aa: CAIRLDSNQPQHF
j_call: TRBJ1-5
clone_size: NA
v_call: TRBV10-3
d_call: NA

cdr3_nt: TGCGCCAGCAGCCAAGATAGGAGCAGGGCGAACACCGGGGAGCTGTTTTTT
cdr3_aa: CASSQDRSRANTGELFF
j_call: TRBJ2-2
clone_size: NA
v_call: TRBV4-3
d_call: NA

cdr3_nt: TGTGCCAGCAGTGAAGGACTTCGGGGCCAAGAGACCCAGTACTTC
cdr3_aa: CASSEGLRGQETQYF
j_call: TRBJ2-5
clone_size: NA
v_call: TRBV2
d_call: NA

cdr3_nt: TGCGCCAGCAGCCAAGTGATGGACAAAGGTGAAAAACTGTTTTTT
cdr3_aa: CASSQVMDKGEKLFF
j_call: TRBJ1-4
clone_size: once
v_call: TRBV4-1
d_call: NA

cdr3_nt: TGTGCCAGCAGCCCAACCGCTAGCGGGATATACTACGAGCAGTACTTC
cdr3_aa: CASSPTASGIYYEQYF
j_call: TRBJ2-7
clone_size: NA
v_call: TRBV9
d_call: TRBD2

cdr3_nt: TGTGCCAGCAGTATTCGACAGTCCTCTGGAAACACCATATATTTT
cdr3_aa: CASSIRQSSGNTIYF
j_call: TRBJ1-3
clone_size: NA
v_call: TRBV5-6
d_call: NA

cdr3_nt: TGCAGCGTTGCGGGAGGGCCAAATCAGCCCCAGCATTTT
cdr3_aa: CSVAGGPNQPQHF
j_call: TRBJ1-5
clone_size: NA
v_call: TRBV29-1
d_call: NA

cdr3_nt: TGCGCCAGCAGCCAAGATCTCGGGACAGGGTTTTTTTTT
cdr3_aa: CASSQDLGTGFFF
j_call: TRBJ1-4
clone_size: few
v_call: TRBV4-3
d_call: TRBD1

cdr3_nt: TGTGCCAGCAGTGACAGGGGGCATTCACCCCTCCACTTT
cdr3_aa: CASSDRGHSPLHF
j_call: TRBJ1-6
clone_size: once
v_call: TRBV27
d_call: TRBD1

cdr3_nt: TGTGCCAGCAGTGGGGGCGGACTAGCGGGACTAGCCAAAAACATTCAGTACTTC
cdr3_aa: CASSGGGLAGLAKNIQYF
j_call: TRBJ2-4
clone_size: NA
v_call: TRBV6-1
d_call: TRBD2

cdr3_nt: TGTGCCAGCAGCCCGAACGAGCGGGAGGGAGGGTATTTT
cdr3_aa: CASSPNEREGGYF
j_call: TRBJ2-3
clone_size: NA
v_call: TRBV11-2
d_call: TRBD2

cdr3_nt: TGTGCCAGTACCGACAGAAGGACAGGGGTACCCGGGGAGCTGTTTTTT
cdr3_aa: CASTDRRTGVPGELFF
j_call: TRBJ2-2
clone_size: NA
v_call: TRBV19
d_call: TRBD1

cdr3_nt: TGTGCCAGCAGCGCCCAGGGGGGCACTGAAGCTTTCTTT
cdr3_aa: CASSAQGGTEAFF
j_call: TRBJ1-1
clone_size: NA
v_call: TRBV7-8
d_call: TRBD1

cdr3_nt: TGTGCCAGCAGCCGTCAGGGGGTCGAGCAGTACTTC
cdr3_aa: CASSRQGVEQYF
j_call: TRBJ2-7
clone_size: NA
v_call: TRBV4-2
d_call: TRBD1

cdr3_nt: TGTGCCAGCAGTTACGCGGCGGGGGTGAGAGCTTTCTTT
cdr3_aa: CASSYAAGVRAFF
j_call: TRBJ1-1
clone_size: NA
v_call: TRBV6-5
d_call: NA

cdr3_nt: TGTGCCAGCAGCAAAGTCCCGGACACAAACACGAACACCGGGGAGCTGTTTTTT
cdr3_aa: CASSKVPDTNTNTGELFF
j_call: TRBJ2-2
clone_size: NA
v_call: TRBV21-1
d_call: NA

cdr3_nt: TGTGCCAGTAGTACCTGGACAGGGGCCTACGAGCAGTACTTC
cdr3_aa: CASSTWTGAYEQYF
j_call: TRBJ2-7
clone_size: NA
v_call: TRBV19
d_call: TRBD1

cdr3_nt: TGTGCCAGCAGCTTAGCGGGCGGACAGGGGGCGGGCGAGCAGTACTTC
cdr3_aa: CASSLAGGQGAGEQYF
j_call: TRBJ2-7
clone_size: NA
v_call: TRBV11-2
d_call: TRBD1

cdr3_nt: TGTGCCAGCAGTTTAAACTTTATGGGGAGCACTAATGAAAAACTGTTTTTT
cdr3_aa: CASSLNFMGSTNEKLFF
j_call: TRBJ1-4
clone_size: NA
v_call: TRBV28
d_call: NA

cdr3_nt: TGTGCCAGCAGGACAGACGGCGGTGAGGCCAAAAACATTCAGTGCTTC
cdr3_aa: CASRTDGGEAKNIQCF
j_call: TRBJ2-4
clone_size: NA
v_call: TRBV7-8
d_call: NA

cdr3_nt: TGTGCCAGCAGCCAAGATCTTTGGAGAAACCCGAACACTGAAGCTTTCTTT
cdr3_aa: CASSQDLWRNPNTEAFF
j_call: TRBJ1-1
clone_size: NA
v_call: TRBV14
d_call: NA

cdr3_nt: TGTGCCAGCAGTTTACCGGGGGTGGTCGCTAATGAAAAACTGTTTTTT
cdr3_aa: CASSLPGVVANEKLFF
j_call: TRBJ1-4
clone_size: NA
v_call: TRBV28
d_call: NA

cdr3_nt: TGTGCCAGCAGACCCCGGGACAGGGTAGGGCAGTACTTC
cdr3_aa: CASRPRDRVGQYF
j_call: TRBJ2-7
clone_size: few
v_call: TRBV27
d_call: TRBD1

cdr3_nt: TGTGCCATCAGTGACGTGTCGAGCTCCTACAATGAGCAGTTCTTC
cdr3_aa: CAISDVSSSYNEQFF
j_call: TRBJ2-1
clone_size: once
v_call: TRBV10-3
d_call: NA